This TCR beta chain was identified during a study of graft-versus-host responses after intestinal transplantation. For the study at large: Transplants were multivisceral, liver-intestinal, or isolated intestinal. Recipients were all induced with anti-thymocyte globulin, then given tacrolimus and steroids for around three years.

Study findings and constraints: Peak GvH clone levels in circulation were associated with early post-transplant HvG declines. GvH clones occurred in recipient marrow; some first appeared in ileum or blood.

The CDR3 is 16 residues long. Germline V gene sequence: CDR1 SGHRS, CDR2 YFSETQ. J gave up 2 bases and V 0 bases, and 2 bases lay outside the gene matches. On this clone: The antigen remains undetermined.

Clones were read by immunoSEQ multiplex PCR, and TCRdb kept only the in-frame ones, dropping some. The sample has tens of thousands of clones, 89% seen once. The chain uses TRBV5-1 and TRBJ2-3, with 11 nucleotides matching TRBD2. The sequencing here drew on unstimulated CD4+ T cells sorted from spleen or lymph node cells, taken before transplant. The sequence was obtained from a human donor who was the organ donor for an intestinal transplant. CDR3 amino acids: CASSLGSGRATDTQYF. The CDR3 nucleotides are TGCGCCAGCAGCTTGGGTAGCGGGAGGGCCACAGATACGCAGTATTTT.